The 7 T cell receptor beta chains in this list originate from one sample, sequenced in a study of CD8 T cells in ankylosing spondylitis. No antigen has been identified for these receptors. Using its own MiXCR run on the 5' RACE reads, TCRdb lists one record per CDR3 protein. The data show 200,000 to 250,000 distinct CDR3 sequences, around 6.6% seen once. Study-wide results and caveats: Seemingly distinctive of ankylosing spondylitis blood was a TCR beta motif formed by eight highly homologous variants.

Sequenced input: blood, either unsorted or a sorted T cell fraction (not recorded which). The receptors shown here come from a male donor with ankylosing spondylitis.

The sample holds many counts of this clonotype. The V gene is TRBV3-1, the J gene TRBJ1-2; no reliable D call. The V gene's germline CDR1 is LGHDT and CDR2 YNNKEL (reference sequence). V was shortened by 4 bases and J by 1 base, with 7 bases between the two germline ends. There are 13 residues in the CDR3. The CDR3 region has the DNA TGTGCCAGCAGCCTTCAGAGTAACTATGGCTACACCTTC. Residues: CASSLQSNYGYTF. Based on the CDR3 plus reference TRBV3-1 and TRBJ1-2, the full variable domain is DTAVSQTPKYLVTQMGNDKSIKCEQNLGHDTMYWYKQDSKKFLKIMFSYNNKELIINETVPNRFSPKSPDKAHLNLHINSLELGDSAVYFCASSLQSNYGYTFGSGTRLTVV.

J is TRBJ2-1 and V is TRBV27; D is tentatively TRBD1 or TRBD2 (5 bases each). Per the germline V gene, CDR1 is MNHEY and CDR2 is SMNVEV (reference sequence). V lost 5 bases, J lost 6 bases, and 14 bases lay in between. The CDR3 totals 14 residues. CDR3 in DNA: TGTGCCAGCAGTCCCCGGGGCGTCATCAATGAGCAGTTCTTC. Encoded protein: CASSPRGVINEQFF.

There are many counts of this clonotype. The gene calls are TRBV28 and TRBJ2-3; 9 positions match TRBD2. The CDR3 has 20 amino acids. The V gene's germline CDR1 is MDHEN and CDR2 SYDVKM. V shed 2 bases and J 0 bases; nucleotides not matched to a gene: 15. CDR3 bases: TGTGCCAGCAGTTTAATTCTGGGATGGTCTAGCGGGGTCAGCACAGATACGCAGTATTTT. It specifies CASSLILGWSSGVSTDTQYF.

In this sample, this clonotype turned up many times. The gene calls are TRBV27 and TRBJ1-5; a possible D gene is TRBD1 (5 bases). This CDR3 spans 16 amino acids. Germline CDR1 is MNHEY and CDR2 is SMNVEV (reference sequence). V dropped 3 bases and J dropped 4 bases, with 16 bases sitting between them. CDR3 loop: CASSFRGIEGNQPQHF. DNA for the CDR3: TGTGCCAGCAGTTTCCGGGGGATCGAAGGAAATCAGCCCCAGCATTTT.

This clonotype was counted ten times or more. V gene TRBV28 combines with J gene TRBJ2-4; 7 bases are a match to TRBD1. There are 16 residues in the CDR3. Trimming took 6 bases from V and 2 from J; bases not matched to a gene: 10. The germline gives CDR1 MDHEN, CDR2 SYDVKM. The CDR3 DNA reads as TGTGCCAGCAGCCCACAGGGGTCCGTGCCCAAAAACATTCAGTACTTC. It is translated as CASSPQGSVPKNIQYF.

This clonotype has a count of ten or more. The chain carries TRBV6-2 or TRBV6-3 and TRBJ1-2; a weak D match, TRBD1 (6 bases). The CDR3 totals 13 residues. The germline gives CDR1 MNHEY, CDR2 SVGEGT. Deletions cut 7 bases from V and 12 bases from J, with 21 bases between. CDR3: CASTDYIQGSDTF. CDR3 nucleotide sequence: TGTGCCAGCACCGATTACATCCAGGGGAGCGACACCTTC.

The chain uses TRBV6-2 or TRBV6-3 and TRBJ2-2; D not certain. Germline-derived CDR1 and CDR2 are MNHEY and SVGEGT. The CDR3 is 14 residues long. V was shortened by 0 bases and J by 6 bases, with 8 bases between the two germline ends. The CDR3 protein is CASSYSHVSGELFF. CDR3 DNA sequence: TGTGCCAGCAGTTACTCGCATGTTTCCGGGGAGCTGTTTTTT.